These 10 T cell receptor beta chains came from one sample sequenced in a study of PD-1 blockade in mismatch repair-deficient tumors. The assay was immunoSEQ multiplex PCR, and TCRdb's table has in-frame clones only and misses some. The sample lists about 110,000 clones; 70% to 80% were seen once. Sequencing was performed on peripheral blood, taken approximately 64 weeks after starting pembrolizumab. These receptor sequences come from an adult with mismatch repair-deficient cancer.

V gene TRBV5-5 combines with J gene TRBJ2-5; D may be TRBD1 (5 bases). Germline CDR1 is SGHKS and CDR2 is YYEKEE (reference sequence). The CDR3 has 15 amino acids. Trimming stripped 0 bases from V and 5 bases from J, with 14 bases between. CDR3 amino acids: CASSLGATVGETQYF. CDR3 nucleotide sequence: TGTGCCAGCAGCTTGGGAGCGACAGTCGGGGAGACCCAGTACTTC.

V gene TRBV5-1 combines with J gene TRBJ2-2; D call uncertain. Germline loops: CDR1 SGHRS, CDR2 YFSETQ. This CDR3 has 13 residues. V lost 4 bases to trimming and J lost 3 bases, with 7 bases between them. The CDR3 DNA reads TGCGCCAGCAGCATAAGAGACACCGGGGAGCTGTTTTTT. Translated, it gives CASSIRDTGELFF.

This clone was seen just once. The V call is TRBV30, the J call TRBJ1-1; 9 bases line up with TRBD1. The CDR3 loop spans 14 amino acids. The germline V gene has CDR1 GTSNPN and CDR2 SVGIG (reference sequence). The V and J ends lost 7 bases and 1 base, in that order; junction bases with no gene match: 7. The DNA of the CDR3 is TGTGCCTTAACAGGGGGCAGCACGAACACTGAAGCTTTCTTT. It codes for CALTGGSTNTEAFF.

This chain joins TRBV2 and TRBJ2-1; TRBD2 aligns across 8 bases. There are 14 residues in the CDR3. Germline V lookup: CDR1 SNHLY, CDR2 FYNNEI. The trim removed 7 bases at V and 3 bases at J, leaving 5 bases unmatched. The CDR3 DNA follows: TGTGCCAGCAACTGGCTAGCGGGCTACAATGAGCAGTTCTTC. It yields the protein CASNWLAGYNEQFF.

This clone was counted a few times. CDR3 protein: CSARQGYGYTF. The CDR3 DNA reads TGCAGTGCTAGGCAGGGCTATGGCTACACCTTC. This chain connects TRBV20-1 to TRBJ1-2, with a tentative D call TRBD1 (5 bases). Per germline, CDR1 DFQATT and CDR2 SNEGSKA (reference sequence). This CDR3 is built from 11 residues. V lost 3 bases to trimming and J lost 4 bases, with 6 bases between them.

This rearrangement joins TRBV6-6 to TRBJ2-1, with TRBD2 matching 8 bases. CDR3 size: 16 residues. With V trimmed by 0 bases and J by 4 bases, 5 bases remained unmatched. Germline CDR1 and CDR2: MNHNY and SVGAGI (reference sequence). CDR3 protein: CASSYSALAEYNEQFF. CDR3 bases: TGTGCCAGCAGTTACTCGGCACTAGCGGAATACAATGAGCAGTTCTTC.

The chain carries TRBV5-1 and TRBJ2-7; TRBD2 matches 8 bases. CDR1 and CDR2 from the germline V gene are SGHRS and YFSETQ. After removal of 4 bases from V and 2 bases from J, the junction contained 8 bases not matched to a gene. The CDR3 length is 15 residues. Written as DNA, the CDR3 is TGCGCCAGCAGCCAAACTAGCGGTACCACCTACGAGCAGTACTTC. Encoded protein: CASSQTSGTTYEQYF.

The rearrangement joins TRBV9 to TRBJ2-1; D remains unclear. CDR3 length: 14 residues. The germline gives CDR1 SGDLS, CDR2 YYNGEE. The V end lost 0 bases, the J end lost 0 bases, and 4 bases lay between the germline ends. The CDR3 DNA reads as TGTGCCAGCAGCGTAGGGAGCTCCTACAATGAGCAGTTCTTC. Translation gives CASSVGSSYNEQFF.

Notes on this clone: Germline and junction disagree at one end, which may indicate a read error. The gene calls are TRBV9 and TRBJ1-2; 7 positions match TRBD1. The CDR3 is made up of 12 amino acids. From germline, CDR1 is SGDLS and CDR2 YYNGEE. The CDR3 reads CASSVDRTDLHF. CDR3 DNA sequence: TGTGCCAGCAGCGTGGACAGGACCGACCTTCACTTC. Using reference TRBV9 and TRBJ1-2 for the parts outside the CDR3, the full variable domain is DSGVTQTPKHLITATGQRVTLRCSPRSGDLSVYWYQQSLDQGLQFLIQYYNGEERAKGNILERFSAQQFPDLHSELNLSSLELGDSALYFCASSVDRTDLHFGSGTRLTVV.

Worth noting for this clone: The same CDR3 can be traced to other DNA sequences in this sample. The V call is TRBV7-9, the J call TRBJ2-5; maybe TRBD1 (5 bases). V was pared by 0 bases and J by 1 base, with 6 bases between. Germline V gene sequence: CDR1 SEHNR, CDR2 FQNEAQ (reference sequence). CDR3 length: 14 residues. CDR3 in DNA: TGTGCCAGCAGCTTAGCGGGGCTCCAAGAGACCCAGTACTTC. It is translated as CASSLAGLQETQYF.